This TCR beta chain was retrieved from a study of blood T cell repertoires in COVID-19. In the study overall: The United States, Italy and Spain were the sources of the acute and convalescent COVID-19 samples.

In the original analysis: Reference gene primer amplification yielded estimated nucleated cell counts. Profiling relied on immunoSEQ multiplex PCR, and the TCRdb table lists in-frame clones only, not all of them. V and J calls and clone size follow that table, whereas D and trimming were derived from the DNA. The profile shows over 150,000 clones, roughly four fifths of them singletons. V shed 0 bases and J 4 bases; nucleotides not matched to a gene: 10. CDR1 GTSNPN and CDR2 SVGIG come from the germline V gene (reference sequence). This CDR3 contains 17 residues. The source of this sequence is a human donor with acute or convalescent COVID-19. The donor label of this sample is uncertain. This sequence joins TRBV30 and TRBJ2-2, with TRBD2 matching 8 bases. What was sequenced was peripheral blood. Written as DNA, the CDR3 is TGTGCCTGGAGTGTAGGAACTAAGCGGGAGTTCACCGGGGAGCTGTTTTTT. It is translated as CAWSVGTKREFTGELFF.